This T cell receptor beta chain came from a study of low-dose radiotherapy and immunotherapy resistance in tumors. As to time point: before trial treatment. With a V-primer adapter and a constant-region primer, TCRs were amplified for about 20 PCR cycles. TCRdb re-called the reads through MiXCR, storing one row per CDR3 protein. The repertoire holds about 50,000 distinct CDR3 sequences, with 12% as singletons. This clonotype showed up many times. The V gene end was trimmed by 0 bases and the J gene end by 5 bases; junction bases not matched to a gene: 7. The CDR3 is made up of 14 amino acids. The germline gives CDR1 GTSNPN, CDR2 SVGIG (reference sequence).

The V call is TRBV30, the J call TRBJ2-7; 7 bases fit TRBD2. The sample here was PBMCs, taken before treatment. The sequence came from a female donor with ovarian cancer. This CDR3 is CAWSVRTRSHEQYF. Here the CDR3 DNA reads TGTGCCTGGAGTGTCCGGACTAGAAGCCACGAGCAGTACTTC. Full variable domain (missing parts from reference TRBV30 and TRBJ2-7): SQTIHQWPATLVQPVGSPLSLECTVEGTSNPNLYWYRQAAGRGLQLLFYSVGIGQISSEVPQNLSASRPQDRQFILSSKKLLLSDSGFYLCAWSVRTRSHEQYFGPGTRLTVT.